The rows below give T cell receptor beta chains drawn from one sample of a study of regulatory T cells in long-lasting Graves disease. TCRdb reanalysed the multiplex PCR reads using MiXCR and keeps one entry per CDR3 protein. The sample lists under 500,000 distinct CDR3 sequences; about a fifth were seen once. The sequencing here drew on peripheral blood mononuclear cells (PBMCs), taken when the disease was refractory, from a patient treated with antithyroid drugs. The source of these receptors is a female donor with Graves disease. The CDR3 runs from the conserved cysteine through the conserved F or W. The D gene is left open where the match is weak. The size of a clone is reported for some rows only, either as once, few or many, or as a class for expanded clones.

clone size	D gene	V gene	J gene	CDR3 DNA	CDR3 protein
few	TRBD2	TRBV5-4	TRBJ2-7	TGTGCCAGCAGCCTATTAGCGGGAGTCGGCTACGAGCAGTACTTC	CASSLLAGVGYEQYF
many	NA	TRBV11-1	TRBJ1-1	TGTGCCAGCAGCTTATTGGGGAAGAGTGAAGCTTTCTTT	CASSLLGKSEAFF
NA	NA	TRBV18	TRBJ2-6	TGTGCCAGCTCACGACCCGACAGTCCATCTGGGGCCAACGTCCTGACTTTC	CASSRPDSPSGANVLTF
many	NA	TRBV2	TRBJ1-1	TGTGCCAGCAGTACGGGGGTACAGCACACTGAAGCTTTCTTT	CASSTGVQHTEAFF
NA	TRBD1	TRBV7-9	TRBJ2-7	TGTGCCAGCAGTTCAACCGGGACAGGGTTCATAGAGCAGTACTTC	CASSSTGTGFIEQYF
many	NA	TRBV30	TRBJ1-1	TGTGCCTGGAGTAGCTGGGGAGGGGGGAACACTGAAGCTTTCTTT	CAWSSWGGGNTEAFF
few	TRBD1	TRBV30	TRBJ2-7	TGTGCCTGGAGTGTAGGGGGCTGGGAGCAGTACTTC	CAWSVGGWEQYF
NA	TRBD1	TRBV5-4	TRBJ1-1	TGTGCCAGCAACCAGGGGGGGGTCACTGAAGCTTTCTTT	CASNQGGVTEAFF
NA	NA	TRBV3-1	TRBJ2-4	TGTGCCAGCAGCCAAGATCTAAGAGGGGTAGCCAAAAACATTCAGTACTTC	CASSQDLRGVAKNIQYF
many	NA	TRBV6-5	TRBJ1-1	TGTGCCAGCAGTTACTCGCTCCAGGGGAACACTGAAGCTTTCTTT	CASSYSLQGNTEAFF
many	NA	TRBV6-5	TRBJ1-1	TGTGCCAGCAGTTACTTGGGACTAGCTTTCTTT	CASSYLGLAFF
NA	NA	TRBV28	TRBJ2-7	TGTGCCACCACTGGGCGGCACGAGCAGTACTTC	CATTGRHEQYF
many	TRBD1	TRBV20-1	TRBJ1-6	TGCAGTGAAAGACAGGGGGGGAATAATTCACCCCTCCACTTT	CSERQGGNNSPLHF
NA	TRBD2	TRBV5-1	TRBJ2-5	TGCGCCAGCAGCCGACCATACCGTGGACTAGCGGGAGCTGCGTGGGAGACCCAGTACTTC	CASSRPYRGLAGAAWETQYF
many	NA	TRBV6-1	TRBJ2-7	TGTGCCAGTTTGAGCCACGAGCAGTACTTC	CASLSHEQYF
NA	TRBD2	TRBV24-1	TRBJ2-7	TGTGCCACCAGTGATCCCCGGGAGGCAAGAGGCTACGAGCAGTACTTC	CATSDPREARGYEQYF
few	TRBD1	TRBV6-1	TRBJ2-1	TGTGCCAGCAGGTGGACAGGGTCTGAGCAGTTCTTC	CASRWTGSEQFF
few	NA	TRBV7-2	TRBJ2-5	TGTGCCAGCAGCTCCCTTTTGGGGACCCGACTCGGGAAGTACTTC	CASSSLLGTRLGKYF
many	NA	TRBV6-5	TRBJ2-7	TGTGCCAGCAGTTACTCGTCGGGCACGGGTCCTTCCTACGAGCAGTACTTC	CASSYSSGTGPSYEQYF
many	NA	TRBV30	TRBJ2-5	TGTGCCTGGAGTACAGGACATCAGGGGGAGACCCAGTACTTC	CAWSTGHQGETQYF
many	TRBD2	TRBV20-1	TRBJ2-7	TGCAGTGCTAACTCACCAACTAGCGGGCGTAGATCCTACGAGCAGTACTTC	CSANSPTSGRRSYEQYF
NA	TRBD2	TRBV12-3/TRBV12-4	TRBJ2-5	TGTACCAGCAGTGCCCTAGCGGGAGGGATGGAGACCCAGTACTTC	CTSSALAGGMETQYF
many	TRBD2	TRBV7-8	TRBJ2-5	TGTGCCAGCAGCTTAGGGCGGGCCGGGAGGGTTGAGACCCAGTACTTC	CASSLGRAGRVETQYF
few	TRBD2	TRBV7-9	TRBJ2-7	TGTGCCAGCAGCGGTCTAGCGGCCTACGAGCAGTACTTC	CASSGLAAYEQYF
many	TRBD2	TRBV6-1	TRBJ2-5	TGTGCCAGCATCATATTCGGCGGGGGAGAGGAAGAGACCCAGTACTTC	CASIIFGGGEEETQYF
few	NA	TRBV6-5	TRBJ2-2	TGTGCCAGCAGTTACTCTGGGCTGCCCGGGGAGCTGTTTTTT	CASSYSGLPGELFF
NA	TRBD1	TRBV18	TRBJ2-1	TGTGCCAGCTCAGTCTTAGGACAGGCCCCTGAGAGTGAGCAGTTCTTC	CASSVLGQAPESEQFF
few	NA	TRBV5-1	TRBJ1-5	TGCGCCAGCAGCTCCCTTGGGGGCGGTCAGCCCCAGCATTTT	CASSSLGGGQPQHF
few	NA	TRBV5-1	TRBJ1-1	TGCGCCAGCAGCTTGGCCCTGGGGGGCCGGAACACTGAAGCTTTCTTT	CASSLALGGRNTEAFF
many	TRBD2	TRBV7-2	TRBJ2-4	TGTGCCAGCAGCTCTGGACTAGCTGACAAAAACATTCAGTACTTC	CASSSGLADKNIQYF
many	TRBD2	TRBV28	TRBJ2-5	TGTGCCAGCATTCCGGTAGCGGGAGTGGGAGAGACCCAGTACTTC	CASIPVAGVGETQYF